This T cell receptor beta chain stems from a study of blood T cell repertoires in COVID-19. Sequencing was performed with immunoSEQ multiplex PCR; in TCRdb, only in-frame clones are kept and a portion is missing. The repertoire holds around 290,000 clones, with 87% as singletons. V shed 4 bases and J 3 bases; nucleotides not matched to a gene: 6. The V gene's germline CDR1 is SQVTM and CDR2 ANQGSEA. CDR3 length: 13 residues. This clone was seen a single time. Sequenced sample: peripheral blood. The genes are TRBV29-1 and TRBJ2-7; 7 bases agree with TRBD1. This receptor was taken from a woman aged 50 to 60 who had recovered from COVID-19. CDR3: CSVGDRQGYEQYF. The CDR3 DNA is TGCAGCGTTGGGGACCGACAGGGCTACGAGCAGTACTTC.